The clone carrying this T cell receptor (beta chain) was detected a few times. Its matching antigen is unknown. This specimen comes from a study of T-cell memory formation after mild COVID-19. Findings and limits, study-wide: The SARS-CoV-2 specificity of second-wave clones reaching peak at day 37 remained unverified. The finding that pre-infection memory included some responding clones suggested that cross-reactive memory joined. Contracting CD8+ clones were enriched in EMRA, CD4+ mainly in CM and EM.

5'RACE with constant-segment primers yielded barcoded, UMI-tagged TCR alpha and TCR beta cDNA libraries. TCRdb called the 5' RACE reads again in MiXCR, with one record for every CDR3 protein. The table has 200,000 to 250,000 distinct CDR3 sequences, 9% to 10% seen once. The V gene lost 5 bases and the J gene lost 4 bases, with 15 bases spanning the gap. This CDR3 spans 15 amino acids. Per germline, CDR1 SGHTA and CDR2 FQGNSA. The sequence derives from a man younger than 30 who had mild COVID-19 (a few samples of this study predate the infection). Cell type and time point are not known. The sample was PBMCs or a T cell subset sorted from them (not recorded which). This sequence joins TRBV7-2 and TRBJ1-3; the D gene is possibly TRBD1 (6 bases). CDR3 in amino acids: CASSLMGAPGNTIYF. CDR3 bases: TGTGCCAGCAGCCTTATGGGGGCGCCGGGAAACACCATATATTTT.